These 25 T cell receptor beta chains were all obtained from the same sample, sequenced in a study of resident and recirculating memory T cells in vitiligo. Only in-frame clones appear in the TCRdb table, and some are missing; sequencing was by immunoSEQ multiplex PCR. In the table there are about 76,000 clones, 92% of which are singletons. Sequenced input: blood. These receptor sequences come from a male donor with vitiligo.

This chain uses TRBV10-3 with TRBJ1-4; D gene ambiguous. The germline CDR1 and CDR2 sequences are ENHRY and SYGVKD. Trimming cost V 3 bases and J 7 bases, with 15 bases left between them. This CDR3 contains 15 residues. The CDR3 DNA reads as TGTGCCATCAGTGACCAGACTACTAACGGTGAAAAACTGTTTTTT. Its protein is CAISDQTTNGEKLFF.

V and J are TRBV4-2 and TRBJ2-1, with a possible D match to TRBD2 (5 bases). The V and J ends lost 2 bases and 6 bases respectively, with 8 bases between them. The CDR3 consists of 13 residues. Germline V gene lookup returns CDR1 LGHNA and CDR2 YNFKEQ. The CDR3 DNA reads TGTGCCAGCAGCCAACTCCGGGGCAATGAGCAGTTCTTC. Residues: CASSQLRGNEQFF.

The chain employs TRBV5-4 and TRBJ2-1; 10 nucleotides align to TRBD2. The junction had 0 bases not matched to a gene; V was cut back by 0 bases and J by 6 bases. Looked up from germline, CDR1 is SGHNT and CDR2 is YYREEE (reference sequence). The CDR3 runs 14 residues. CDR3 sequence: CASSLGLAGNEQFF. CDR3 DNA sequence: TGTGCCAGCAGCTTGGGACTAGCGGGCAATGAGCAGTTCTTC. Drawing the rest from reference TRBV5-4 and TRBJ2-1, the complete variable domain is ETGVTQSPTHLIKTRGQQVTLRCSSQSGHNTVSWYQQALGQGPQFIFQYYREEENGRGNFPPRFSGLQFPNYSSELNVNALELDDSALYLCASSLGLAGNEQFFGPGTRLTVL.

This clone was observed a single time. This CDR3 is CASRLAAEQFF. Here the CDR3 DNA reads TGCGCCAGCAGGTTAGCGGCTGAGCAGTTCTTC. The chain links TRBV5-1 to TRBJ2-1; possibly TRBD2 for D (6 bases). CDR3 length equals 11 residues. V was clipped by 5 bases and J by 9 bases, with 9 bases between them. Germline lookup yields CDR1 SGHRS and CDR2 YFSETQ.

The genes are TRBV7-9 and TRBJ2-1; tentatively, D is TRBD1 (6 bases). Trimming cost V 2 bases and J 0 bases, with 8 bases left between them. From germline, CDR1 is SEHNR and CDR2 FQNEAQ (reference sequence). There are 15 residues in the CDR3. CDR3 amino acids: CASSLTDSSYNEQFF. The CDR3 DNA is TGTGCCAGCAGCTTAACGGACAGCTCCTACAATGAGCAGTTCTTC.

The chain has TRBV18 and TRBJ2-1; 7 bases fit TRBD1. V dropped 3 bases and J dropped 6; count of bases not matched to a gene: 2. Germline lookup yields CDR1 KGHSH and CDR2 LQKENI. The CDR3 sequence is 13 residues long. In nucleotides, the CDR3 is TGTGCCAGCTCACCTACAGGGGCCAATGAGCAGTTCTTC. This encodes CASSPTGANEQFF.

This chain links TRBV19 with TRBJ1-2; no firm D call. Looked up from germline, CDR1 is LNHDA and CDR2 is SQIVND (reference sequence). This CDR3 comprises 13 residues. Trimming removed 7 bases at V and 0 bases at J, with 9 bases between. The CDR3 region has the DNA TGTGCCAGTATTGGCAGGACTAACTATGGCTACACCTTC. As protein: CASIGRTNYGYTF.

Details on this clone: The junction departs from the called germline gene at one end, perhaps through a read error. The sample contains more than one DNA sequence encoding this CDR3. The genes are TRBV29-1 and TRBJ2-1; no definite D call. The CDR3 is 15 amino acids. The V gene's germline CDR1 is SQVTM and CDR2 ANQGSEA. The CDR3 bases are TGCAGCGTTGGTGGTTCGGCCGCGGCGTCCAATGAGCAATTCTTC. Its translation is CSVGGSAAASNEQFF.

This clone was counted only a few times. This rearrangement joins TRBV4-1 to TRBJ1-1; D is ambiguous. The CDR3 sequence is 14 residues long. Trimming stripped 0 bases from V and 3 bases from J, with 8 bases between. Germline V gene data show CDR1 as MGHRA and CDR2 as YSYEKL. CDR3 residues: CASSQDGGYTEAFF. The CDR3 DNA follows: TGCGCCAGCAGCCAAGATGGAGGGTACACTGAAGCTTTCTTT.

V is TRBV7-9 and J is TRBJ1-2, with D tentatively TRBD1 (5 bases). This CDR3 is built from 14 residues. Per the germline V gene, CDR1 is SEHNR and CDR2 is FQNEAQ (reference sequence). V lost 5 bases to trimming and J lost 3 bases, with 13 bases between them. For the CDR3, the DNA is TGTGCCAGCAGCGGGGGAGGGCGGGACTATGGCTACACCTTC. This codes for CASSGGGRDYGYTF.

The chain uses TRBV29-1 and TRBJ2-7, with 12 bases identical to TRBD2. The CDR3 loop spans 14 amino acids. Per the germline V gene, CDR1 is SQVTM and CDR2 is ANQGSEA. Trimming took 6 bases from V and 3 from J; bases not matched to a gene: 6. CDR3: CSVQLAGGLYEQYF. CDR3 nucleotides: TGCAGCGTCCAACTAGCGGGAGGCCTCTACGAGCAGTACTTC.

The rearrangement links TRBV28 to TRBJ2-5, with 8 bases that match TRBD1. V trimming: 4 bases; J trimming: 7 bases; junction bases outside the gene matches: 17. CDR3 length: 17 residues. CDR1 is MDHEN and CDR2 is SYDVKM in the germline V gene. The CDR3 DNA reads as TGTGCCAGCAGTTACCCTTCCGGGACAGGTGCGGCGGGGACCCAGTACTTC. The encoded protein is CASSYPSGTGAAGTQYF.

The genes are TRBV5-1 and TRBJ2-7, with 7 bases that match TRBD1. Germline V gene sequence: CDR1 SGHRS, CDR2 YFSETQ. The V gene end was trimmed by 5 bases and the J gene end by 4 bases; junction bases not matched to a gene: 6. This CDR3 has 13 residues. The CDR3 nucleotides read TGCGCCAGCAGGACGGGACAGCTTTACGAGCAGTACTTC. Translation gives CASRTGQLYEQYF.

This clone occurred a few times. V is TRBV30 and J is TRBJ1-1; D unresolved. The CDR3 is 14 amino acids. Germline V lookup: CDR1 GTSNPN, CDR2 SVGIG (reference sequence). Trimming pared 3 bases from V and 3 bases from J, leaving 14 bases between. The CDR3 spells CAWRHPSAYTEAFF. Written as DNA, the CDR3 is TGTGCCTGGAGGCATCCTTCTGCGTACACTGAAGCTTTCTTT.

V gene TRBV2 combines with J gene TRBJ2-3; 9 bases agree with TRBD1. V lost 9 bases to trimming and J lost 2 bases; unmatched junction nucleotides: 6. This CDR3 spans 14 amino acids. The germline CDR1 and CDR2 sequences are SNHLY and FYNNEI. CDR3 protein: CARGDREPTDTQYF. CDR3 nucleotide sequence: TGTGCCAGGGGGGACAGGGAACCCACAGATACGCAGTATTTT. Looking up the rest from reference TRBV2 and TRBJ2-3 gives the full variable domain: EPEVTQTPSHQVTQMGQEVILRCVPISNHLYFYWYRQILGQKVEFLVSFYNNEISEKSEIFDDQFSVERPDGSNFTLKIRSTKLEDSAMYFCARGDREPTDTQYFGPGTRLTVL.

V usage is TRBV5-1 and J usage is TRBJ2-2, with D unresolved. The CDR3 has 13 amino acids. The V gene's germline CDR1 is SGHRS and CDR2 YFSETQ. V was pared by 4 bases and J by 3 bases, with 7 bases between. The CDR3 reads CASSPLYTGELFF. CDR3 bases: TGCGCCAGCAGCCCACTGTACACCGGGGAGCTGTTTTTT.

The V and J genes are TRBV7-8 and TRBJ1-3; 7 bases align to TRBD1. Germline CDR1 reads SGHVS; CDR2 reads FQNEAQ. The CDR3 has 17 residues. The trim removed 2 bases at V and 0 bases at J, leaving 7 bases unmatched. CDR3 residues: CASSLIGTADSGNTIYF. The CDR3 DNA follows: TGTGCCAGCAGCTTAATAGGGACAGCAGACTCTGGAAACACCATATATTTT. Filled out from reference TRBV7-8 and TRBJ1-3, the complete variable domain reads GAGVSQSPRYKVAKRGQDVALRCDPISGHVSLFWYQQALGQGPEFLTYFQNEAQLDKSGLPSDRFFAERPEGSVSTLKIQRTQQEDSAVYLCASSLIGTADSGNTIYFGEGSWLTVV.

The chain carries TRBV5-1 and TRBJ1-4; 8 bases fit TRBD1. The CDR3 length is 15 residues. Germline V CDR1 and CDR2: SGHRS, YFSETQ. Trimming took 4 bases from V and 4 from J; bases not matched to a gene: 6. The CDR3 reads CASSLQQGGNEKLFF. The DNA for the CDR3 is TGCGCCAGCAGCCTACAACAGGGGGGTAATGAAAAACTGTTTTTT.

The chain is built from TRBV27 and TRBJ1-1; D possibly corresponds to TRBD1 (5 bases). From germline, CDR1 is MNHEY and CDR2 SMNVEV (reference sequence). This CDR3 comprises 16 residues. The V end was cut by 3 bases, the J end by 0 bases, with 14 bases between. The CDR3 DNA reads TGTGCCAGCAGTTTCTCCGGGGGGGGGATGAACACTGAAGCTTTCTTT. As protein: CASSFSGGGMNTEAFF.

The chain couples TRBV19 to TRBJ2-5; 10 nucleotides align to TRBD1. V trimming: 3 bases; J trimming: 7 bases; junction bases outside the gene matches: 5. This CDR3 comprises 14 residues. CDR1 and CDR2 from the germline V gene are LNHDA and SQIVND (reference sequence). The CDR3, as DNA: TGTGCCAGTAGTATTCTCGGACAGGGGGGGACCCAGTACTTC. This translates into CASSILGQGGTQYF.

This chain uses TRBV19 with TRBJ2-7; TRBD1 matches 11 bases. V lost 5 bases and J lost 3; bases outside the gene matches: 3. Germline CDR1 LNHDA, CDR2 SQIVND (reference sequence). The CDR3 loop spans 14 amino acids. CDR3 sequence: CASSLGTGGYEQYF. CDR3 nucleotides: TGTGCCAGTAGTCTCGGGACAGGGGGCTACGAGCAGTACTTC.

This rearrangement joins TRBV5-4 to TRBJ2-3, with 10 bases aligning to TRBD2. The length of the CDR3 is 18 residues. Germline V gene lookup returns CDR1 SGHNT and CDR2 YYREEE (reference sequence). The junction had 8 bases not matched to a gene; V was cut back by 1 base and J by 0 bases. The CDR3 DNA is TGTGCCAGCAGCTTGAGCCTAGCGGGAGTCATCAGCACAGATACGCAGTATTTT. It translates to CASSLSLAGVISTDTQYF.

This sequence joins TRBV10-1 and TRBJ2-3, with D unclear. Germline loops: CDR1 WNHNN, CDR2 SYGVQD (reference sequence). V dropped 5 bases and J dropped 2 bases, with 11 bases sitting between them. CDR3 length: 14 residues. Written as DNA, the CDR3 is TGCGCCAGCAGTTCGCGGTCCGTCACAGATACGCAGTATTTT. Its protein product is CASSSRSVTDTQYF.

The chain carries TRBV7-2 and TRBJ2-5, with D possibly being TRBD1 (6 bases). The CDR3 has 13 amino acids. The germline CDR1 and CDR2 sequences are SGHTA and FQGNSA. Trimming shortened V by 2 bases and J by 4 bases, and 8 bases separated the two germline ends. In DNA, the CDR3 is TGTGCCAGCAGCTTACTCAGGGGAGAGACCCAGTACTTC. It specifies CASSLLRGETQYF.

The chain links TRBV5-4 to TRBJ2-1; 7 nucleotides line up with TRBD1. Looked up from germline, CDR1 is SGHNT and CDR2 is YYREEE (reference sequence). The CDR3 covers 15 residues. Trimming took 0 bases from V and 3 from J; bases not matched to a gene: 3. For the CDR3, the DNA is TGTGCCAGCAGCTTGGGGCAGGGGGTCTACAATGAGCAGTTCTTC. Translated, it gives CASSLGQGVYNEQFF.